This TCR beta chain was obtained from a study of T cells in Graves' hyperthyroidism and ophthalmopathy (dated by TCRdb to the late 2010s). With regard to the full study: Peripheral blood was sampled at the time of initial diagnosis, prior to any treatment. A discovery cohort of about 100 patients, about 43 with Graves' ophthalmopathy and approximately 55 with stable Graves' hyperthyroidism, was used to find distinguishing TCR V-J signatures. Prospective prediction of ophthalmopathy was tested in an independent validation cohort of fewer than 20 hyperthyroidism patients and approximately 17 patients who later progressed to ophthalmopathy. The 100 discovery patients were randomly split 7:3 into training and test sets. In more than five Graves' hyperthyroidism patients, the study also compared T-cell repertoires from thyroid tissue with T-cell repertoires from blood. After sampling, hyperthyroidism patients received methimazole starting at 30 mg daily, and ophthalmopathy patients received high-dose intravenous methylprednisolone. According to the paper, TCR Vbeta CDR3 sequencing was carried out on around 140 peripheral blood samples, which came from 40 to 45 ophthalmopathy, about 75 hyperthyroidism and roughly 17 progressor patients. Study-wide conclusions, independent of this receptor: No statistical method was used to fix the sample size in advance, and group allocation was not hidden from the investigators. In validation, progression to ophthalmopathy was predicted by the model with almost 71% sensitivity and around 76% specificity, a median of 6.5 months before onset. A model built on a 13 V-J signature distinguished ophthalmopathy from stable hyperthyroidism, reaching around 88% sensitivity and about 81% specificity in cross-validation and 80%/75% in testing. Blood samples also contained most of the expanded thyroid clonotypes (frequency above 0.001), which suggests that blood repertoires may reflect thyroid immune responses.

Amplification of TCR beta CDR3 regions was carried out from RNA transcripts. The TCR CDR3 was subjected to a first round of RT-PCR using the HTBI primer set and the Qiagen OneStep RT-PCR kit. The libraries were constructed in a second round of multiplex PCR and then size-selected and purified. The libraries were sequenced on an Illumina HiSeq2000 using paired-end 100 bp reads. As for the authors' bioinformatics: SOAPnuke was used to process the raw data, with reads discarded if the reads contained adapters or uncalled bases, had a mean Phred below 15, or lacked an exact constant-primer or identifier match. High-quality paired reads were merged with COPE v1.2.5, and unique nucleotide sequences were defined as clonotypes. MiTCR v1.1 was used to align the clonotypes against IMGT TRBV, TRBD and TRBJ reference segments. The analysis was restricted to V-J combinations with a frequency above 0.0001, which together covered about 99% of the repertoires. A TCS score was defined as the ratio between F50 (clonal expansion) and ExV (chaos), using BLOSUM62-based TCRdist between CDR3 peptides within each V-J. Welch's t-statistics and random forest reduced roughly 500 V-J features to under 15, which were used in a naive Bayes classifier (R e1071). The Morisita-Horn index was used to measure how similar the thyroid and blood repertoires were. TCRdb passed the public sequencing reads through fastp at Q25 and MiXCR, retaining productive beta sequences. Entries are consolidated by CDR3 protein sequence, retaining the most common genes and DNA. The V and J calls shown here were made by TCRdb, not taken from the authors' results. This sample comprises over 90,000 distinct CDR3 sequences, over 45% of them detected only once. About 28% of the sample goes to the ten largest clones.

Notes on this clonotype: Its antigen is currently not known. Per-base quality was not reported, and no clone a single base away is much larger than it.

A patient counted as having stable Graves' hyperthyroidism if no progression to ophthalmopathy occurred over 18 months of follow-up. Hyperthyroidism patients were newly diagnosed, had a disease duration of under 2 months, and were aged 18 to 65 years. Patients with uncontrolled infections, other autoimmune diseases, pregnancy or lactation were excluded. Diagnoses were based on clinical symptoms, serum thyroxine and TRAb, thyroid ultrasound and orbital computed tomography. PBMCs were isolated from about 10 ml of fresh peripheral blood by Ficoll-Paque density gradient centrifugation. Total RNA was extracted with Trizol reagent, and quality was checked on an Agilent 2100 Bioanalyzer. CDR1 and CDR2 (SSHAT, FNYEAQ) derive from the germline V gene (reference sequence). Counted from cysteine to phenylalanine, this CDR3 has 14 amino acids. Of all the DNA, just the CDR3 is kept, 42 bases in frame from base 1.

This sequence originates from a man aged 40-50 years with Graves' hyperthyroidism. The sample taken for sequencing was blood. The chain links TRBV7-7 with TRBJ2-1; 12 bases in between match TRBD2. The nucleotides are TGTGCTAGACCCGGGACTAGCGGGTACAATGAGCAGTTCTTC. Its protein is CARPGTSGYNEQFF.